These 3 T cell receptor beta chains share one sample of origin, sequenced in a study of CD8+ T cells in alopecia areata. The sequencing template was cDNA reverse transcribed from extracted RNA. The method was immunoSEQ multiplex PCR; TCRdb's version includes in-frame clones alone and lacks a portion of them. The table lists about 150,000 clones, 62% of them singletons. The material sequenced was CD8+ T cells sorted from blood. These receptors were taken from a human donor in good health.

In its sample, this clone was seen a few times. The CDR3 loop reads CASSQVRNRMTGELFF. CDR3 DNA sequence: TGTGCCAGCAGCCAAGTAAGGAACAGGATGACCGGGGAGCTGTTTTTT. The chain combines TRBV5-4 with TRBJ2-2; D may be TRBD1 (5 bases). CDR3 length equals 16 residues. Germline CDR1 SGHNT, CDR2 YYREEE (reference sequence). Trimming stripped 4 bases from V and 5 bases from J, with 18 bases between.

The chain is built from TRBV10-3 and TRBJ2-1; 10 bases agree with TRBD2. The V segment lost 2 bases and the J segment 0 bases; nucleotides outside the gene matches: 1. Germline loops: CDR1 ENHRY, CDR2 SYGVKD. CDR3 length: 16 residues. This chain's CDR3 is CAISEGLADSYNEQFF. DNA for the CDR3: TGTGCCATCAGTGAGGGACTAGCGGACTCCTACAATGAGCAGTTCTTC.

This clone was seen a handful of times. V is TRBV13 and J is TRBJ1-2; the match to TRBD1 covers 7 bases. Losses at the gene ends were 5 bases for V and 5 bases for J; bases not matched to a gene: 2. This CDR3 region has 12 residues. The germline V gene encodes CDR1 PRHDT and CDR2 FYEKMQ (reference sequence). The CDR3 is CASSAQGYGYTF. CDR3 DNA: TGTGCCAGCAGCGCACAGGGGTATGGCTACACCTTC.